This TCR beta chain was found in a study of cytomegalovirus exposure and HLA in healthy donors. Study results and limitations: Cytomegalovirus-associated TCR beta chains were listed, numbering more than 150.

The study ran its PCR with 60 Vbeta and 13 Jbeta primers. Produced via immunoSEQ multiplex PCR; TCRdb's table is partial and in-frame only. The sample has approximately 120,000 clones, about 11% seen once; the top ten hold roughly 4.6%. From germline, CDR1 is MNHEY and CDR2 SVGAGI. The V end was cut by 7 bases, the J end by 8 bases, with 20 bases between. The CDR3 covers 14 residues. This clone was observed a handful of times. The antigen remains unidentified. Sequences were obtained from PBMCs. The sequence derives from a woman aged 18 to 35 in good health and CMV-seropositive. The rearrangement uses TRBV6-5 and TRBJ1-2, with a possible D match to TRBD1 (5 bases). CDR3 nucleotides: TGTGCCAGCACCAACCCGCAGGGCCCCAACGGCTACACCTTC. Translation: CASTNPQGPNGYTF.